This TCR beta chain was captured by sequencing in a study of shared clonotypes between healthy human individuals. Study-wide points: The sharing of about 5% of naive CD4 clonotypes was seen across a handful of donors. It was only blood that was sampled, and tissue repertoires likely differ.

In the naive CD8 group, cells lacked CD45RO and were positively selected for CCR7, so terminally differentiated effector memory CD45RA+ cells were left out. Donors, without exception, were Caucasian adults residing in Nashville, Tennessee. Trimming took 4 bases from V and 3 from J, leaving 13 bases between them. Germline V lookup: CDR1 SGHRS, CDR2 YFSETQ. This CDR3 contains 14 residues. The method was immunoSEQ multiplex PCR; TCRdb's version includes in-frame clones alone and lacks a portion of them. The top ten hold around 1.7% of the sample, which has about 2.1 million clones, about 92% seen once. About this clone: What it recognizes is unknown. Other DNA sequences from this sample encode an identical CDR3 as well.

The chain carries TRBV5-1 and TRBJ1-2; a possible D gene is TRBD1 (6 bases). Sequenced material: naive CD8+ T cells from PBMCs. This TCR derives from a man between 18 and 29 years old in good health. Some clones in this sample may be carry-over from other donors' samples. In DNA, the CDR3 is TGCGCCAGCAGCCTGGCGTCAGGGGACTATGGCTACACCTTC. Translated: CASSLASGDYGYTF.